These 30 T cell receptor beta chains were sequenced from one sample in a study of identical twins. TCRdb reprocessed the 5' RACE reads via MiXCR and lists one record per CDR3 protein. The table lists hundreds of thousands of distinct CDR3 sequences, approximately 13% of them singletons. The sample was also linked to a second study, of yellow fever vaccine responses in identical twins.

Sequencing was done on a sample of PBMCs. The receptors come from a woman aged 18 to 35 in good health.

This clonotype appeared a few times. The CDR3 here is CSADRYTEAFF. CDR3 DNA: TGCAGTGCTGACAGATACACTGAAGCTTTCTTT. The V call is TRBV20-1, the J call TRBJ1-1; D possibly corresponds to TRBD1 (5 bases). The CDR3 is 11 amino acids. Germline V gene lookup returns CDR1 DFQATT and CDR2 SNEGSKA (reference sequence). V dropped 5 bases and J dropped 3 bases, with 7 bases sitting between them.

V is TRBV18 and J is TRBJ2-1; possible D gene TRBD2, 6 bases. The germline V and J ends were trimmed by 3 bases and 12 bases, with 12 bases remaining between them. Germline V gives CDR1 KGHSH, CDR2 LQKENI. The CDR3 runs 12 residues. The CDR3 loop reads CASSPKEGGQFF. CDR3 sequence (DNA): TGTGCCAGCTCACCGAAGGAGGGAGGGCAGTTCTTC.

This clonotype was detected only once. V is TRBV29-1 and J is TRBJ2-7; 8 nucleotides agree with TRBD1. Germline CDR1 is SQVTM and CDR2 is ANQGSEA. The ends lost 5 bases at V and 4 bases at J; junction bases unmatched: 1. The CDR3 has 11 residues. The CDR3 DNA is TGCAGCGTTCAGGGGGCATACGAGCAGTACTTC. This codes for CSVQGAYEQYF.

This clonotype was counted only a few times. The V gene is TRBV5-1, the J gene TRBJ2-1; no clear D. From germline, CDR1 is SGHRS and CDR2 YFSETQ. The V gene lost 3 bases and the J gene lost 10 bases, with 8 bases spanning the gap. The CDR3 has 11 residues. The chain's CDR3 is CASSSPWEQFF. CDR3 nucleotide sequence: TGCGCCAGCAGCTCGCCCTGGGAGCAGTTCTTC.

The chain has TRBV5-5 and TRBJ2-5; D possibly corresponds to TRBD1 (6 bases). Germline values: CDR1 SGHKS, CDR2 YYEKEE (reference sequence). Trimming removed 0 bases from V and 2 bases from J, with 14 bases in between. The CDR3 is 16 residues long. The CDR3 reads CASSLVPDRSQETQYF. CDR3 sequence (DNA): TGTGCCAGCAGCTTGGTCCCTGACAGGAGTCAAGAGACCCAGTACTTC.

J is TRBJ2-2 and V is TRBV7-9; 8 nucleotides match TRBD1. V lost 5 bases to trimming and J lost 1 base; unmatched junction nucleotides: 9. Germline V gene data show CDR1 as SEHNR and CDR2 as FQNEAQ (reference sequence). CDR3 size: 17 residues. Here the CDR3 DNA reads TGTGCCAGCAGCCCCTTCCCAGGACAGGGGAACACCGGGGAGCTGTTTTTT. Amino acid sequence: CASSPFPGQGNTGELFF.

The CDR3 protein is CASGREELSYNEQFF. Here the CDR3 DNA reads TGTGCCAGCGGTCGGGAGGAGCTATCCTACAATGAGCAGTTCTTC. The chain links TRBV12-3 or TRBV12-4 to TRBJ2-1, with 7 bases lining up with TRBD2. CDR3 size: 15 residues. V shed 8 bases and J 1 base; nucleotides not matched to a gene: 8.

This clonotype has at least ten counts. The chain employs TRBV12-3 or TRBV12-4 and TRBJ2-1; D uncertain. The V gene lost 0 bases and the J gene lost 10 bases, with 4 bases spanning the gap. This CDR3 has 11 residues. The CDR3 region has the DNA TGTGCCAGCAGTTTAGCGCGGGAGCAGTTCTTC. Amino acid sequence: CASSLAREQFF.

The sample holds many counts of this clonotype. The chain joins TRBV2 to TRBJ1-1, with 7 bases identical to TRBD1. Trimming cost V 6 bases and J 5 bases; bases outside gene matches: 6. CDR1 SNHLY and CDR2 FYNNEI come from the germline V gene. CDR3 length: 13 residues. The CDR3 sequence is CASRGTQGTEAFF. The CDR3 coding sequence is TGTGCCAGCAGGGGTACACAGGGGACTGAAGCTTTCTTT.

This clonotype has more than one count but fewer than ten. This chain uses TRBV10-3 with TRBJ2-7, with a possible D match to TRBD1 (6 bases). CDR1 is ENHRY, CDR2 SYGVKD, per germline. The CDR3 covers 13 residues. V shed 3 bases and J shed 3 bases, with 9 bases lying between them. The CDR3 loop is CAISDQDSYEQYV. The CDR3 DNA reads as TGTGCCATCAGTGATCAGGACAGCTACGAGCAGTACGTC.

This clonotype was counted between two and nine times. This sequence joins TRBV5-1 and TRBJ2-1; D tentatively fits TRBD1 or TRBD2 (6 bases each). Trimming left V 3 bases short and J 6 bases short, with 22 bases between. Germline CDR1 is SGHRS and CDR2 is YFSETQ. The CDR3 runs 17 residues. The CDR3 loop reads CASSSRRGLVWVNEQFF. The CDR3 bases are TGCGCCAGCAGCTCCAGGAGGGGGTTGGTTTGGGTCAATGAGCAGTTCTTC.

There are a few counts of this clonotype. The chain joins TRBV12-3 or TRBV12-4 to TRBJ2-7, with TRBD2 as a possible D gene (6 bases). There are 13 residues in the CDR3. Trimming stripped 1 base from V and 6 bases from J, with 10 bases between. The CDR3 protein is CASSLGLGVEQYV. CDR3 DNA sequence: TGTGCCAGCAGTTTAGGACTAGGTGTCGAGCAGTACGTC.

This clonotype was seen a few times. The chain employs TRBV12-3 or TRBV12-4 and TRBJ1-2; 7 positions agree with TRBD1. CDR3 length: 13 amino acids. The CDR3 DNA reads TGTGCTCTTTATCGGGACAGCCTCTATGGCTACACCTTC. Amino acids: CALYRDSLYGYTF.

CDR3 loop: CASSRPTVSYEQYF. The CDR3 bases are TGTGCCAGCAGCCGTCCGACAGTCTCCTACGAGCAGTACTTC. The chain employs TRBV7-9 and TRBJ2-7; weak D call: TRBD1 (5 bases). This CDR3 comprises 14 residues. The V and J ends lost 5 bases and 0 bases respectively, with 11 bases between them. From germline, CDR1 is SEHNR and CDR2 FQNEAQ (reference sequence).

To note about this clonotype: Likely a read error: the CDR3 ends without its conserved phenylalanine or tryptophan. The rearrangement joins TRBV7-9 to TRBJ2-7, with D perhaps assigned TRBD1 or TRBD2 (5 bases each). Germline CDR1 SEHNR, CDR2 FQNEAQ (reference sequence). CDR3 size: 15 residues. The V and J ends lost 1 base and 2 bases respectively, with 12 bases between them. The CDR3 nucleotides read TGTGCCAGCAGCTTAGGGGTGGGACCAGCCTACGAGCAGTACATC. Protein sequence: CASSLGVGPAYEQYI.

This clonotype was observed a handful of times. This chain connects TRBV4-2 to TRBJ2-3, with D tentatively TRBD2 (5 bases). Germline V gives CDR1 LGHNA, CDR2 YNFKEQ. V lost 0 bases and J 4 bases, leaving 17 bases between the germline ends. This CDR3 has 17 amino acids. CDR3 sequence: CASSQDLGLTGADTQYF. CDR3 in DNA: TGTGCCAGCAGCCAAGATCTAGGACTGACTGGTGCAGATACGCAGTATTTT.

This clonotype was detected only a few times. The V and J genes are TRBV19 and TRBJ2-3, with D uncertain. The V end lost 8 bases, the J end lost 0 bases, and 12 bases lay between the germline ends. This CDR3 region has 14 residues. Germline V lookup: CDR1 LNHDA, CDR2 SQIVND (reference sequence). CDR3 nucleotide sequence: TGTGCCAGTTCTGTCGGGCCTAGCACAGATACGCAGTATTTT. It translates to CASSVGPSTDTQYF.

This clonotype has just a few counts. V usage is TRBV20-1 and J usage is TRBJ2-7, with 7 bases that match TRBD1. There are 12 residues in the CDR3. J gave up 5 bases and V 7 bases, and 8 bases lay outside the gene matches. The germline V gene encodes CDR1 DFQATT and CDR2 SNEGSKA (reference sequence). The CDR3 DNA reads TGCAGTGGGGTAACAGGGGACCACGAGCAGTACTTC. Amino acids: CSGVTGDHEQYF.

This clonotype was detected only a few times. This chain links TRBV19 with TRBJ2-3; D unclear. Germline assignment: CDR1 LNHDA and CDR2 SQIVND (reference sequence). The CDR3 loop spans 11 amino acids. V was shortened by 10 bases and J by 6 bases, with 11 bases between the two germline ends. In DNA form, the CDR3 reads TGTGCCACAAAGACCGGGGATACGCAGTATTTT. Translating gives CATKTGDTQYF.

V usage is TRBV6-2 or TRBV6-3 and J usage is TRBJ2-7; D is ambiguous. Trimming took 6 bases from V and 0 from J, leaving 9 bases between them. Per germline, CDR1 MNHEY and CDR2 SVGEGT. The CDR3 length is 13 residues. CDR3 sequence (DNA): TGTGCCAGCAGCCCGTCACCCTCCTACGAGCAGTACGTC. Encoded protein: CASSPSPSYEQYV.

This clonotype turned up a few times. The CDR3 reads CSVVRPGGIPYNEQFF. In DNA, the CDR3 is TGCAGCGTTGTACGTCCGGGAGGTATACCCTACAATGAGCAGTTCTTC. The V call is TRBV29-1, the J call TRBJ2-1; 7 nucleotides line up with TRBD2. Germline V CDR1 and CDR2: SQVTM, ANQGSEA. Trimming took 4 bases from V and 2 from J; bases not matched to a gene: 11. This CDR3 is built from 16 residues.

V is TRBV12-3 or TRBV12-4 and J is TRBJ1-2; 11 positions match TRBD1. This CDR3 is built from 13 residues. V was pared by 4 bases and J by 6 bases, with 1 base of the junction left unmatched. This CDR3 reads CASSWTGGNGYTF. The CDR3 DNA sequence: TGTGCCAGCAGTTGGACAGGGGGCAATGGCTACACCTTC.

This clonotype was detected a few times. The chain combines TRBV5-1 with TRBJ2-7, with D possibly matching TRBD2 (6 bases). V lost 2 bases, J lost 3 bases, and 9 bases lay in between. CDR1 and CDR2 from the germline V gene are SGHRS and YFSETQ. This CDR3 contains 13 residues. The CDR3 DNA reads TGCGCCAGCAGCTTTGGCGGGAACTACGAGCAGTACTTC. This codes for CASSFGGNYEQYF.

The chain is built from TRBV12-5 and TRBJ2-3; 10 bases map to TRBD1. The germline CDR1 and CDR2 sequences are LGHNT and FRNRAP. The V gene end was trimmed by 5 bases and the J gene end by 3 bases; junction bases not matched to a gene: 8. This CDR3 has 16 residues. CDR3 coding DNA: TGTGCTAGTGGTCCCCCCGACAGGGGGCCTACAGATACGCAGTATTTT. Its protein product is CASGPPDRGPTDTQYF.

To note about this clonotype: One base away lies a much larger clone, so this may be a sequencing read error. This sequence joins TRBV5-1 and TRBJ1-1; the D is unclear. CDR1 SGHRS and CDR2 YFSETQ come from the germline V gene. V was trimmed by 1 base and J by 0 bases, leaving 7 bases between them. This CDR3 contains 14 residues. CDR3 DNA: TGCGCCAGCAGCTTGCTGGGGTTGAACACTGAAGCTTTCTTT. Residues: CASSLLGLNTEAFF.

This clonotype was seen many times. The chain employs TRBV3-1 and TRBJ2-7; D is unclear. The CDR3 runs to 13 residues. V was clipped by 1 base and J by 5 bases, with 9 bases between them. Germline V CDR1 and CDR2: LGHDT, YNNKEL (reference sequence). Here the CDR3 reads CASSQGPRDEQYF. The CDR3 DNA reads as TGTGCCAGCAGCCAAGGGCCTAGAGACGAGCAGTACTTC.

This clonotype has only a few counts. The V and J genes are TRBV5-6 and TRBJ2-2, with 9 bases that match TRBD1. V shed 2 bases and J 4 bases; nucleotides not matched to a gene: 6. The CDR3 is 16 amino acids. Germline values: CDR1 SGHDT, CDR2 YYEEEE. The CDR3 reads CASSFRDRARTGELFF. CDR3 DNA: TGTGCCAGCAGCTTCCGGGACAGGGCCCGCACCGGGGAGCTGTTTTTT.

The chain combines TRBV10-3 with TRBJ1-5, with D perhaps matching TRBD1 (6 bases). The CDR3 contains 16 residues. The ends were cut back, 0 bases at V and 6 bases at J, with 15 bases in the middle. Germline-derived CDR1 and CDR2 are ENHRY and SYGVKD. CDR3 sequence: CAISESGRGQGQPQHF. DNA of the CDR3: TGTGCCATCAGTGAGTCAGGCAGGGGCCAGGGTCAGCCCCAGCATTTT.

The rearrangement uses TRBV10-3 and TRBJ2-1, with 8 bases fitting TRBD2. The V segment lost 2 bases and the J segment 7 bases; nucleotides outside the gene matches: 4. The CDR3 sequence is 14 residues long. The germline CDR1 and CDR2 sequences are ENHRY and SYGVKD. CDR3 DNA: TGTGCCATCAGTGAGGGACTAGCTGGGAATGAGCAGTTCTTC. Protein: CAISEGLAGNEQFF.

There are a few counts of this clonotype. The CDR3 loop is CASSQEVASGHYEQYF. The CDR3 DNA reads as TGTGCCAGCAGCCAAGAGGTGGCTAGCGGGCACTACGAGCAGTACTTC. The chain combines TRBV3-1 with TRBJ2-7, with 8 bases aligning to TRBD2. Germline V gene lookup returns CDR1 LGHDT and CDR2 YNNKEL (reference sequence). J was trimmed by 3 bases and V by 0 bases; bases with no gene match: 7. The length of the CDR3 is 16 residues.